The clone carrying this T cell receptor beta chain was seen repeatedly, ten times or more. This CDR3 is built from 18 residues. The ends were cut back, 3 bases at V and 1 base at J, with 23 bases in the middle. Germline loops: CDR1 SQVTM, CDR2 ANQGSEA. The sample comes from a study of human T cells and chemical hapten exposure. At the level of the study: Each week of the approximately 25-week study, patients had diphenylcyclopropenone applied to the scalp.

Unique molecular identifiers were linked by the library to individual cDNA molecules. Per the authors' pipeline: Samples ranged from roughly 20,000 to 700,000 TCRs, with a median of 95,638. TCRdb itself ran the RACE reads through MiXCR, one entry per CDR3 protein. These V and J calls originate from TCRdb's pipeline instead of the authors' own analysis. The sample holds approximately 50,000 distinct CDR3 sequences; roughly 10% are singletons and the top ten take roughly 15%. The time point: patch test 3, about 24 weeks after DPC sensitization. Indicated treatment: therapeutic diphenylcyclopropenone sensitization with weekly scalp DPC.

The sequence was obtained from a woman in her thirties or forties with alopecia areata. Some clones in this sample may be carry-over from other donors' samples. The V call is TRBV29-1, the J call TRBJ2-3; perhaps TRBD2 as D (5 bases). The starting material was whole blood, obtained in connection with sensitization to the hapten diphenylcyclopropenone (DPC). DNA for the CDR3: TGCAGCGTTGATGACCTCCTAGGTGTCGGGGTCGGCACAGATACGCAGTATTTT. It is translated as CSVDDLLGVGVGTDTQYF.